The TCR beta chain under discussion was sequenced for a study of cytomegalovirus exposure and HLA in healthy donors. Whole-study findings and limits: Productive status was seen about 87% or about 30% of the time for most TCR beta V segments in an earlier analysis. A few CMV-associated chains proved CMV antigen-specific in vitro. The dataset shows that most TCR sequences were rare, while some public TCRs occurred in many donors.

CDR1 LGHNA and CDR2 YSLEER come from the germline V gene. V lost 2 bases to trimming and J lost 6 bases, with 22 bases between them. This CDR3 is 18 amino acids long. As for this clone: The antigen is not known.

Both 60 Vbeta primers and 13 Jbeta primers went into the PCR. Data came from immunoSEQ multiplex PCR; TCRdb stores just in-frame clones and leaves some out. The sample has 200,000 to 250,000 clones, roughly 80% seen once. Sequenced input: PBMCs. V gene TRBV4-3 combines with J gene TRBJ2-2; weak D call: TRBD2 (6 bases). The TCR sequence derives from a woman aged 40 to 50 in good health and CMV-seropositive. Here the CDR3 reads CASSQPGFVKRRAGELFF. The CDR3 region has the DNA TGCGCCAGCAGCCAACCAGGATTCGTTAAACGGAGGGCCGGGGAGCTGTTTTTT.